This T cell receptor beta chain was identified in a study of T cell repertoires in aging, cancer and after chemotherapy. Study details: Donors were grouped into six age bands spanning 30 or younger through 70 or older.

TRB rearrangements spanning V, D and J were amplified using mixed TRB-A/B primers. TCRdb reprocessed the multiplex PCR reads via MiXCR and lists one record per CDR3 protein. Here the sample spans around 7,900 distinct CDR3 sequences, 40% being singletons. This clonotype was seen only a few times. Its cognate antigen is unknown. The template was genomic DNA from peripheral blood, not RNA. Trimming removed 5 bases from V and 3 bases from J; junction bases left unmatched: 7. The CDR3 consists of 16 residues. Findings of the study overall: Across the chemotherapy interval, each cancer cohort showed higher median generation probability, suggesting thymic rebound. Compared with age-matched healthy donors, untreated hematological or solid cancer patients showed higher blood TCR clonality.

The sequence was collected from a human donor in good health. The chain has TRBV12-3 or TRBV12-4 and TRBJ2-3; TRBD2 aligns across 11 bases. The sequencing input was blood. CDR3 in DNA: TGTGCCAGCAGTGCCGGTAGCGGGGGGGCAACAGATACGCAGTATTTT. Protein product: CASSAGSGGATDTQYF.